This entry is about one T cell receptor (beta chain). The data were taken from a study of blood T cell repertoires in COVID-19. In the study overall: Donors in the United States, Italy and Spain gave samples during acute or convalescent COVID-19. The cDNA or gDNA used as material had been derived from T cells, B-cell-depleted T cells, or PBMCs.

This CDR3 is 16 amino acids long. The V end lost 0 bases, the J end lost 4 bases, and 14 bases lay between the germline ends. The germline V gene encodes CDR1 SGHRS and CDR2 YFSETQ. Original data processing: Estimated nucleated cell counts came from reference gene primer amplification. Sequenced by immunoSEQ multiplex PCR; TCRdb stores in-frame clones only, minus some. V and J calls and clone size are those listed in that table; D and trimming were worked out from the DNA. This table holds about 75,000 clones, about 91% found once. Sequencing input: peripheral blood. V gene TRBV5-1 combines with J gene TRBJ2-1; perhaps TRBD2 as D (6 bases). The TCR sequence derives from a woman between 65 and 79 years old with acute or convalescent COVID-19. CDR3 DNA sequence: TGCGCCAGCAGCTTGGGGTTGGGACTCATATACAATGAGCAGTTCTTC. Amino acid sequence: CASSLGLGLIYNEQFF. Combining the CDR3 with reference TRBV5-1 and TRBJ2-1 gives the whole variable domain KAGVTQTPRYLIKTRGQQVTLSCSPISGHRSVSWYQQTPGQGLQFLFEYFSETQRNKGNFPGRFSGRQFSNSRSEMNVSTLELGDSALYLCASSLGLGLIYNEQFFGPGTRLTVL.